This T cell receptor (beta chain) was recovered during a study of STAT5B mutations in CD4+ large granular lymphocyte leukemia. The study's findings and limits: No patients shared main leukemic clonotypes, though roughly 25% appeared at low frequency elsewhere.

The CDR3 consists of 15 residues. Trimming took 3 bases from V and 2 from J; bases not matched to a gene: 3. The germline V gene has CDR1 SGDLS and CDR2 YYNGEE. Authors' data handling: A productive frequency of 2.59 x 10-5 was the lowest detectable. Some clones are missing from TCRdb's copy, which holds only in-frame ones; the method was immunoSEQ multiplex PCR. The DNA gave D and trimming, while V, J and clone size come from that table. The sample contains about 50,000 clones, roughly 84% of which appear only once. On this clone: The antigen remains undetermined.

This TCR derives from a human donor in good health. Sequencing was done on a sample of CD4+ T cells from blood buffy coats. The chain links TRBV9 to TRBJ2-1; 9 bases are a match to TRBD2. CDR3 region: CASSGGRAPYNEQFF. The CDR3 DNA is TGTGCCAGCAGCGGCGGGAGGGCCCCCTACAATGAGCAGTTCTTC. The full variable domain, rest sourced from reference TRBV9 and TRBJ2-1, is DSGVTQTPKHLITATGQRVTLRCSPRSGDLSVYWYQQSLDQGLQFLIQYYNGEERAKGNILERFSAQQFPDLHSELNLSSLELGDSALYFCASSGGRAPYNEQFFGPGTRLTVL.